A selection of T cell receptor beta chains follows, all from one sample in a study of blood T cell repertoires in COVID-19. Sequencing used immunoSEQ multiplex PCR; TCRdb keeps in-frame clones, though not all of them. The repertoire holds 150,000 to 200,000 clones, approximately 89% seen once, with around 2.3% in the top ten. The sequencing sample was made of peripheral blood. The origin of the receptors is a man between 40 and 49 years old with active or convalescent COVID-19. Both conserved end residues are trimmed from each CDR3.

v_gene	CDR3aa
TRBV18	ASSTQTNEKLF
TRBV5-1	ASSLAQGGGTEAF
TRBV19	ASSSQGTTGEQY
TRBV5-1	ASSDRTSYEQY
TRBV7-2	ASRTDRSSYEQY
TRBV28	ASTPLAGAYEQY
TRBV27	ASSLTGGIADTQY
TRBV10-2	ASSETGQGAGEQY
TRBV19	ASSIPSRSIRGETQY
TRBV6-6	AGGRGRQETQY
TRBV30	AWSVSRWDRAYSPLH
TRBV6-5	ASSRTGQGLKAF
TRBV27	ASSLLSRDLDQPQH
TRBV29-1	SVSGGRTEAF
TRBV3-1/TRBV3-2	ASSGVGQGPSPLH
TRBV2	ASIPRTGANYGYT
TRBV5-1	ASSLALSKDSPLH
TRBV9	ASSVGGQRNSPLH
TRBV6-5	ASSYSGSGGQETQY
TRBV5-1	ASSLVGSSGGRSYEQY